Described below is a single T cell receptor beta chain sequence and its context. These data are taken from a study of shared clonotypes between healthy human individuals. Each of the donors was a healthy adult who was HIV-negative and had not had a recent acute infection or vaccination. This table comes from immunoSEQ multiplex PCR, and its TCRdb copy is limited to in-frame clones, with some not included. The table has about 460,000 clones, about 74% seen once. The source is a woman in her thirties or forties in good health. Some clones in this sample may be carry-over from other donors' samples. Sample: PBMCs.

In nucleotides, the CDR3 is TGTGCCAGCAGCCCCCGCTTAGCCGAGACCGGGGAGCTGTTTTTT. Translating gives CASSPRLAETGELFF. This chain uses TRBV11-2 with TRBJ2-2; D is unclear. Trimming cost V 5 bases and J 5 bases, with 15 bases left between them. The CDR3 spans 15 residues. The germline V gene encodes CDR1 SGHAT and CDR2 FQNNGV.